Each of the 21 T cell receptor beta chains below was sequenced from the same sample in a study of cytomegalovirus exposure and HLA in healthy donors. In the PCR, 60 Vbeta and 13 Jbeta primers were used. The assay was immunoSEQ multiplex PCR, and TCRdb's table has in-frame clones only and misses some. Counted here are 100,000 to 150,000 clones, 74% occurring once; the ten biggest clones make up under 4.5%. Input material: PBMCs. Every receptor here comes from a middle-aged man in good health and CMV-seropositive.

This clone was recorded only once. V is TRBV5-1 and J is TRBJ2-2, with TRBD1 matching over 9 bases. The junction had 5 bases not matched to a gene; V was cut back by 4 bases and J by 4 bases. The CDR3 is 15 amino acids. Germline lookup yields CDR1 SGHRS and CDR2 YFSETQ. CDR3 residues: CASSPGTGTTGELFF. DNA of the CDR3: TGCGCCAGCAGCCCCGGGACAGGGACCACCGGGGAGCTGTTTTTT.

The DNA for the CDR3 is TGTGCCAGCGGAGGACAGGGGCTTGAAGCTTTCTTT. Protein sequence: CASGGQGLEAFF. The chain recombines TRBV6-5 with TRBJ1-1; 9 bases align to TRBD1. Per germline, CDR1 MNHEY and CDR2 SVGAGI. J lost 7 bases, V lost 8 bases, and 5 bases had no gene match. The CDR3 extends over 12 amino acids.

This clone was seen more than once but under ten times. V is TRBV7-9 and J is TRBJ1-1, with D possibly matching TRBD1 (6 bases). The length of the CDR3 is 12 residues. V shed 8 bases and J shed 8 bases, with 15 bases lying between them. Germline V lookup: CDR1 SEHNR, CDR2 FQNEAQ (reference sequence). Here the CDR3 reads CASVLPGTEAFF. The DNA of the CDR3 is TGTGCCAGCGTCCTTCCCGGGACAGAAGCTTTCTTT.

The V call is TRBV18, the J call TRBJ2-7, with 8 positions matching TRBD2. CDR1 is KGHSH, CDR2 LQKENI, per germline. This CDR3 comprises 13 residues. J lost 2 bases, V lost 3 bases, and 0 bases had no gene match. In nucleotides, the CDR3 is TGTGCCAGCTCACCTAGCGGGGCCTACGAGCAGTACTTC. Translation gives CASSPSGAYEQYF.

This clone was counted between two and nine times. The rearrangement uses TRBV25-1 and TRBJ1-1; D is unresolved. The ends were cut back, 8 bases at V and 1 base at J, with 14 bases in the middle. Germline CDR1 is MGHDK and CDR2 is SYGVNS. The CDR3 loop spans 14 amino acids. The CDR3 DNA follows: TGTGCCAGCTGTTCGTCGGGGTGGAACACTGAAGCTTTCTTT. Amino acid sequence: CASCSSGWNTEAFF.

The chain employs TRBV9 and TRBJ2-3, with TRBD2 identical over 8 bases. V gave up 1 base and J gave up 0 bases; unmatched junction bases: 1. CDR3 length: 15 amino acids. CDR1 is SGDLS, CDR2 YYNGEE, per germline. CDR3 in amino acids: CASSVSGGSTDTQYF. The CDR3 DNA reads as TGTGCCAGCAGCGTAAGCGGGGGAAGCACAGATACGCAGTATTTT.

This clone occurred a few times. The chain employs TRBV2 and TRBJ2-3; the match to TRBD2 covers 8 bases. Germline V gene sequence: CDR1 SNHLY, CDR2 FYNNEI. The CDR3 totals 16 residues. The trim removed 8 bases at V and 3 bases at J, leaving 13 bases unmatched. The DNA of the CDR3 is TGTGCCAGCCCCCTCATCGGGGGGGCGCTGACAGATACGCAGTATTTT. This sequence encodes CASPLIGGALTDTQYF.

This clone has just a few counts. The J gene is TRBJ1-1, the V gene TRBV18; TRBD1 matches 8 bases. The CDR3 length is 12 residues. After removal of 3 bases from V and 6 bases from J, the junction contained 0 bases not matched to a gene. The germline V gene has CDR1 KGHSH and CDR2 LQKENI. The CDR3 sequence is CASSPGQAEAFF. The CDR3 nucleotides are TGTGCCAGCTCACCGGGACAGGCTGAAGCTTTCTTT.

This clone was seen a single time. This chain uses TRBV19 with TRBJ2-5; 7 bases are a match to TRBD2. The germline CDR1 and CDR2 sequences are LNHDA and SQIVND (reference sequence). The trim removed 7 bases at V and 5 bases at J, leaving 16 bases unmatched. There are 16 residues in the CDR3. DNA of the CDR3: TGTGCCAGTAACAGCGGGGCAGCCGCCTCCTGGGAGACCCAGTACTTC. Translation gives CASNSGAAASWETQYF.

The chain uses TRBV5-1 and TRBJ2-1, with 10 bases identical to TRBD2. V shed 1 base and J 5 bases; nucleotides not matched to a gene: 12. This CDR3 region has 18 residues. Germline values: CDR1 SGHRS, CDR2 YFSETQ. The CDR3 loop reads CASSLSGKTGLANNEQFF. The CDR3 DNA follows: TGCGCCAGCAGCTTGTCGGGCAAAACGGGACTAGCGAACAATGAGCAGTTCTTC.

The chain carries TRBV28 and TRBJ2-7, with 9 nucleotides matching TRBD2. The germline V gene encodes CDR1 MDHEN and CDR2 SYDVKM. CDR3 size: 16 residues. V trimming: 2 bases; J trimming: 3 bases; junction bases outside the gene matches: 8. In DNA form, the CDR3 reads TGTGCCAGCAGTTTAAAGGCGGGGGGGCTACTCTACGAGCAGTACTTC. Amino acid sequence: CASSLKAGGLLYEQYF.

This chain links TRBV6-1 with TRBJ2-1, with D possibly being TRBD1 (6 bases). With 5 bases removed from V and 5 bases from J, the gap between germline ends came to 10 bases. CDR3 length equals 13 residues. Germline V gene lookup returns CDR1 MNHNS and CDR2 SASEGT. The DNA of the CDR3 is TGTGCCAGCAGTAAGGACAGAGACAATGAGCAGTTCTTC. Translation: CASSKDRDNEQFF.

In this sample, this clone turned up a few times. The chain joins TRBV7-9 to TRBJ1-4, with 7 bases lining up with TRBD1. Germline V lookup: CDR1 SEHNR, CDR2 FQNEAQ (reference sequence). There are 14 residues in the CDR3. V dropped 6 bases and J dropped 4; count of bases not matched to a gene: 5. The CDR3 here is CASRSDRVNEKLFF. CDR3 sequence (DNA): TGTGCCAGCAGATCCGACAGGGTTAATGAAAAACTGTTTTTT.

This clone was counted between two and nine times. The chain links TRBV5-1 to TRBJ2-1, with TRBD2 identical over 11 bases. Trimming at V came to 2 bases and at J to 0 bases, leaving 7 bases not matched to a gene. Germline V gene sequence: CDR1 SGHRS, CDR2 YFSETQ. This CDR3 has 18 amino acids. CDR3 protein: CASSFQTSGTYSYNEQFF. The CDR3, as DNA: TGCGCCAGCAGCTTCCAGACTAGCGGGACCTACTCCTACAATGAGCAGTTCTTC.

This chain links TRBV14 with TRBJ2-3; 8 positions agree with TRBD2. The CDR3 contains 17 residues. J gave up 4 bases and V 0 bases, and 9 bases lay outside the gene matches. Germline values: CDR1 SGHDN, CDR2 FVKESK. The CDR3 spells CASSQDRAGAGADTQYF. Written as DNA, the CDR3 is TGTGCCAGCAGCCAAGATCGAGCGGGAGCTGGTGCAGATACGCAGTATTTT.

J is TRBJ2-3 and V is TRBV9; D call uncertain. The germline V gene encodes CDR1 SGDLS and CDR2 YYNGEE. The V end lost 1 base, the J end lost 5 bases, and 8 bases lay between the germline ends. The CDR3 totals 13 residues. CDR3 residues: CASSVYERDTQYF. The CDR3 DNA reads TGTGCCAGCAGCGTATACGAGAGAGATACGCAGTATTTT.

The chain employs TRBV11-2 and TRBJ2-1, with 8 bases matching TRBD2. V was pared by 1 base and J by 4 bases, with 3 bases of the junction left unmatched. CDR3 length: 15 residues. CDR1 is SGHAT, CDR2 FQNNGV, per germline. CDR3 loop: CASSLASGFYNEQFF. CDR3 bases: TGTGCCAGCAGCTTAGCTAGCGGGTTTTACAATGAGCAGTTCTTC.

The chain recombines TRBV6-1 with TRBJ1-2; 9 bases align to TRBD1. CDR1 and CDR2 from the germline V gene are MNHNS and SASEGT. CDR3 length equals 14 residues. The junction had 7 bases not matched to a gene; V was cut back by 5 bases and J by 6 bases. CDR3 in amino acids: CASSLEQGAHGYTF. CDR3 sequence (DNA): TGTGCCAGCAGTCTTGAACAGGGGGCCCATGGCTACACCTTC.

This chain links TRBV25-1 with TRBJ2-3; 10 nucleotides align to TRBD1. The CDR3 loop spans 16 amino acids. Germline trimming cut 5 bases from V and 6 bases from J; bases unmatched to any gene: 11. CDR1 is MGHDK, CDR2 SYGVNS, per germline. This CDR3 is CASSSATGGLADTQYF. The CDR3 DNA reads TGTGCCAGCAGTTCTGCGACAGGGGGCTTGGCTGATACGCAGTATTTT. Full variable domain (missing parts from reference TRBV25-1 and TRBJ2-3): EADIYQTPRYLVIGTGKKITLECSQTMGHDKMYWYQQDPGMELHLIHYSYGVNSTEKGDLSSESTVSRIRTEHFPLTLESARPSHTSQYLCASSSATGGLADTQYFGPGTRLTVL.

This clone was found once. The V and J genes are TRBV28 and TRBJ1-5; 8 bases line up with TRBD1. The germline V gene encodes CDR1 MDHEN and CDR2 SYDVKM. Trimming took 7 bases from V and 5 from J; bases not matched to a gene: 7. The CDR3 covers 14 residues. CDR3 region: CASTLLQGDQPQHF. CDR3 nucleotide sequence: TGTGCCAGCACTCTATTACAGGGGGATCAGCCCCAGCATTTT.

The CDR3 region is CAWNVGTGGSADTQYF. CDR3 in DNA: TGTGCCTGGAATGTAGGGACAGGGGGGTCCGCAGATACGCAGTATTTT. J is TRBJ2-3 and V is TRBV30, with 11 bases fitting TRBD1. Germline CDR1 GTSNPN, CDR2 SVGIG (reference sequence). J gave up 4 bases and V 4 bases, and 10 bases lay outside the gene matches. This CDR3 contains 16 residues.